This T cell receptor beta chain comes out of a study of T cell responses to AZD1222 COVID-19 vaccine. The ends lost 6 bases at V and 4 bases at J; junction bases unmatched: 4. The CDR3 is 13 residues long. Germline loops: CDR1 SNHLY, CDR2 FYNNEI. TCRdb's table, derived via immunoSEQ multiplex PCR, lists solely in-frame clones and lacks some. The repertoire holds some 83,000 clones, with about 82% as singletons. Overall study results and limits: The breadth and depth of Spike-specific TCRs increased once two AZD1222 doses had been given. Of the AZD1222 recipients, only five to seven were seropositive at baseline.

On this clone: Antigen: not known.

The specimen comprised peripheral blood, sampled on day 0 of AZD1222 vaccination. The rearrangement joins TRBV2 to TRBJ2-7; 9 bases are shared with TRBD1. This receptor was taken from an adult in good health. As DNA, the CDR3 is TGTGCCAGCAGGACAGGGGGAAATTACGAGCAGTACTTC. It translates to CASRTGGNYEQYF.